The TCR beta chain under discussion was sequenced for a study of OX40 agonist ivuxolimab in advanced cancers. In the study overall: Those enrolled were about 80% male, with a mean age of approximately 60 years and ages from roughly 23 to 80.

Clones were sequenced by immunoSEQ multiplex PCR, and TCRdb holds only the in-frame ones, with some missing. The sample consists of more than 50,000 clones, over 80% of them appearing once. From germline, CDR1 is SGHRS and CDR2 YFSETQ. This CDR3 contains 18 residues. Trimming removed 7 bases at V and 0 bases at J, with 20 bases between. The chain employs TRBV5-1 and TRBJ1-6; D possibly corresponds to TRBD1 (6 bases). This sample comprised CD4+ or CD8+ T cells sorted from blood, obtained in a trial of the OX40 agonist ivuxolimab. This receptor was taken from an adult with an advanced solid tumor such as melanoma, head and neck, liver or kidney cancer. CDR3 residues: CASSNPQGSSSYNSPLHF. CDR3 coding DNA: TGCGCCAGCTCAAACCCACAGGGATCCAGCTCCTATAATTCACCCCTCCACTTT.